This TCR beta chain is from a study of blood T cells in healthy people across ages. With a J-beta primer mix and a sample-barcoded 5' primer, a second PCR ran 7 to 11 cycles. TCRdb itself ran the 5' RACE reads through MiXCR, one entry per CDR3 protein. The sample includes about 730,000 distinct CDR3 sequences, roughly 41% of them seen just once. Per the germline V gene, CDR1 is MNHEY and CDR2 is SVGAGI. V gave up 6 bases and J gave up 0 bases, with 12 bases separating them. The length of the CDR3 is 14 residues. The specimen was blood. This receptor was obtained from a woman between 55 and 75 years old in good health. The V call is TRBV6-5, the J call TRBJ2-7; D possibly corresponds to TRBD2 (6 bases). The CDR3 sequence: CASRLGLNSYEQYF. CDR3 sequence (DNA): TGTGCCAGCAGGCTGGGACTGAACTCCTACGAGCAGTACTTC.